This is a list of T cell receptor beta chains from one sample in a study of T cells in Graves' hyperthyroidism and ophthalmopathy. TCRdb processed the multiplex PCR reads anew with MiXCR; each CDR3 protein has one entry. The sample has about 380,000 distinct CDR3 sequences; around 13% are singletons. Specimen: blood. These receptors all stem from a woman aged 25-40 years with Graves' ophthalmopathy. Both conserved end residues are part of each CDR3. The order of the fields is clone size, V gene, D gene, J gene, CDR3 DNA, CDR3 protein. A D gene is named only where the DNA matches it firmly. The size field is filled for only some rows; it gives once, few, many or a size class.

>NA|TRBV7-2|TRBD2|TRBJ2-1
TGTGCCAGCAGCTTTGGACTAGCGGGGGGAGACAATGAGCAGTTCTTC
CASSFGLAGGDNEQFF
>many|TRBV6-1|TRBD1|TRBJ2-7
TGTGCCAGCAGTAACCTACAGGGGGTTGCCTACGAGCAGTACTTC
CASSNLQGVAYEQYF
>many|TRBV6-1|NA|TRBJ1-2
TGTGCCAGCAGTACACCCCGGGCCGAAAAGAGGGGCTACACCTTC
CASSTPRAEKRGYTF
>many|TRBV27|NA|TRBJ1-2
TGTGCCAGCAGTTGGACAGCCCTGACTTATGGCTACACCTTC
CASSWTALTYGYTF
>many|TRBV6-1|NA|TRBJ2-1
TGTGCCAGCACGGGTAGCTCCTACAATGAGCAGTTCTTC
CASTGSSYNEQFF
>NA|TRBV20-1|NA|TRBJ2-7
TGCAGTGTTAGAGATTACGGGGTCTCCTACGAGCAGTACTTC
CSVRDYGVSYEQYF
>NA|TRBV12-3/TRBV12-4|TRBD1|TRBJ2-2
TGTGCCAGCAGTTTAAGCAGGGGGAACACCGAGGAGCTGTTTTTT
CASSLSRGNTEELFF
>many|TRBV6-1|NA|TRBJ1-1
TGTGCCAGCAACCGGGGGGGGGACGGTGAAGCTTTCTTT
CASNRGGDGEAFF
>many|TRBV20-1|NA|TRBJ1-3
TGCAGTGCTAGAGATCAGGCGAGCAGCTCTGGAAACACCATATATTTT
CSARDQASSSGNTIYF
>many|TRBV6-1|NA|TRBJ1-1
TGTGCCAGCAGTTCAGCCGGGCTACTGAACACTGAAGCTTTCTTT
CASSSAGLLNTEAFF
>many|TRBV20-1|NA|TRBJ2-7
TGCAGTGCTAGGGCGCATGGGACCTACGAGCAGTACTTC
CSARAHGTYEQYF
>few|TRBV6-1|NA|TRBJ2-3
TGTGCCAGCAGCCTGACACAGGGTAGAGCAGATACGCAGTATTTT
CASSLTQGRADTQYF
>many|TRBV11-1|NA|TRBJ1-1
TGTGCCAGCAGAATGGAGGCCAGGGTCACTGAAGCTTTCTTT
CASRMEARVTEAFF
>many|TRBV20-1|TRBD1|TRBJ1-4
TGCAGTGCTAGATACCAGGGGGCGGGTGAAAAACTGTTTTTT
CSARYQGAGEKLFF
>many|TRBV30|NA|TRBJ2-3
TGTGCCTGGAGTCGGGACGGGGGAGGAGATACGCAGTATTTT
CAWSRDGGGDTQYF
>many|TRBV24-1|NA|TRBJ2-1
TGTGCCACCAGTGATAGAAGGGGCGCGTACAATGAGCAGTTCTTC
CATSDRRGAYNEQFF
>many|TRBV11-1|NA|TRBJ2-3
TGTGCCCGGGGCGGATGCACAGATACGCAGTATTTT
CARGGCTDTQYF
>NA|TRBV11-2|TRBD1|TRBJ1-2
TGTGCCAGCAGCATCCGGGACAGGGCAAAGTATGGCTACACCTTC
CASSIRDRAKYGYTF
>many|TRBV30|NA|TRBJ2-3
TGTGCCTGGAGCCCAGGGTTCCCAGATACGCAGTATTTT
CAWSPGFPDTQYF
>many|TRBV6-1|NA|TRBJ1-5
TGTGCCAGCAGTCCGGAGTTGAGGGTCAATCAGCCCCAGCATTTT
CASSPELRVNQPQHF
>many|TRBV3-1|NA|TRBJ2-3
TGTGCCAGCAGCCAAGATACGCGGGGGCACACAGATACGCAGTATTTT
CASSQDTRGHTDTQYF
>many|TRBV18|NA|TRBJ2-5
TGTGCCAGCTCACCAACCAGACAAGAAGAGACCCAGTACTTC
CASSPTRQEETQYF
>many|TRBV20-1|NA|TRBJ1-1
TGCAGTGCTACGAAGGACAGTATGAACACTGAAGCTTTCTTT
CSATKDSMNTEAFF
>NA|TRBV13|NA|TRBJ2-2
TGTGCCAGCAGCTTAGGCCTCCCCGCGGGAGGGGAGCTGTTTTTT
CASSLGLPAGGELFF
>many|TRBV20-1|NA|TRBJ2-1
TGCAGTGCTAGTAATCGGGCCTCCGGAGAGCAGTTCTTC
CSASNRASGEQFF
>NA|TRBV2|NA|TRBJ2-5
TGTGCCAGCAGTGGGAACAGGGCTGAACTAGAGACCCAGTACTTC
CASSGNRAELETQYF
>NA|TRBV9|TRBD2|TRBJ2-2
TGTGCCAGCAGCGTACCGGGGGGAACCGGGGAGCTGTTTTTT
CASSVPGGTGELFF
>NA|TRBV28|NA|TRBJ1-3
TGTGCCAGCAGTTTAATGTTAGGAAACACCATATATTTT
CASSLMLGNTIYF
>many|TRBV7-9|TRBD1|TRBJ1-2
TGTGCCAGCAGCCCATCAGGGGGCGCGGGTCGTGGCTACACCTTC
CASSPSGGAGRGYTF
>many|TRBV30|NA|TRBJ1-6
TGTGCCTCCCACCTGGGCTCCTATAATTCACCCCTCCACTTT
CASHLGSYNSPLHF
>few|TRBV28|NA|TRBJ1-2
TGTGCCAGCAGTTTTACGGACGGTTTAGTCTATGGCTACACCTTC
CASSFTDGLVYGYTF
>NA|TRBV6-2/TRBV6-3|NA|TRBJ2-3
TGTGCCAGCAGTTACGAGGAGGATACGCAGTATTTT
CASSYEEDTQYF
>many|TRBV7-8|NA|TRBJ2-7
TGTGCCAGCAGCTTAGGTCGCGAAAACGAGCAGTACTTC
CASSLGRENEQYF
>many|TRBV11-3|NA|TRBJ1-2
TGTGCCAGCAGCTCGGACACCTATGGCTACACCTTC
CASSSDTYGYTF
>NA|TRBV3-1|TRBD1|TRBJ2-3
TGTGCCAGCGGCGATCAGGGACAGGGATGGAGAGATACGCAGTATTTT
CASGDQGQGWRDTQYF
>NA|TRBV12-5|NA|TRBJ1-6
TGTGCTAGTGGTTTGGTACTAGGAGGTGTCTATAATTCACCCCTCCACTTT
CASGLVLGGVYNSPLHF
>many|TRBV15|TRBD1|TRBJ1-1
TGTGCCACCACCTGGGACAGTAACACTGAAGCTTTCTTT
CATTWDSNTEAFF
>NA|TRBV11-2|NA|TRBJ2-7
TGTGCCAGCAGCCGGGGCCTGCCCCCCTACGAGCAGTACTTC
CASSRGLPPYEQYF
>many|TRBV20-1|TRBD1|TRBJ1-5
TGCAGTGCGGCCAAGGGACAGGGAGCATATAGCAATCAGCCCCAGCATTTT
CSAAKGQGAYSNQPQHF
>NA|TRBV20-1|NA|TRBJ2-5
TGCAGTGCCCCCCGGAAATCGGACACAGATACGCAGTACTTC
CSAPRKSDTDTQYF
>NA|TRBV11-2|TRBD2|TRBJ2-1
TGTGCCAGCAGCGTACGGACTAGCGGGGGGTACAATGAGCAGTTCTTC
CASSVRTSGGYNEQFF
>once|TRBV19|NA|TRBJ1-1
TGTGCCAGCCGCTTCAGGGTAGATTGGACTGAATCTTTCTTT
CASRFRVDWTESFF
>many|TRBV6-1|NA|TRBJ1-1
TGTGCCAGCAGGGAAACTACAGGGAAGGGGAGCACTGAAGCTTTCTTT
CASRETTGKGSTEAFF